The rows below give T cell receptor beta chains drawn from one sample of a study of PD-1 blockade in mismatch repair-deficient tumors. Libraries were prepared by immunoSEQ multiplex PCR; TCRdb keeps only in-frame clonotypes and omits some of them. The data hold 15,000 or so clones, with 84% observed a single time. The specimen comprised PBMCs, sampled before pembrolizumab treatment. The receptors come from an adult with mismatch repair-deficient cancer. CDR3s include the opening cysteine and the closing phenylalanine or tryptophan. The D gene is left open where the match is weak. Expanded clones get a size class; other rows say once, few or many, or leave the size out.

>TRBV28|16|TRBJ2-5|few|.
CASQADYTGNVETQYF
TGTGCCAGCCAAGCGGACTATACAGGGAATGTCGAGACCCAGTACTTC
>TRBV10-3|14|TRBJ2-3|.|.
CAISETEGTDTQYF
TGTGCCATCAGTGAAACGGAGGGCACAGATACGCAGTATTTT
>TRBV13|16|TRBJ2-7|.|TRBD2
CASSLGASGRMGEQYF
TGTGCCAGCAGCTTAGGGGCTAGCGGGAGAATGGGGGAGCAGTACTTC
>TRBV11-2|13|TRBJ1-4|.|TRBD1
CASSLNRGEKLFF
TGTGCCAGCAGCCTGAACAGGGGTGAAAAACTGTTTTTT
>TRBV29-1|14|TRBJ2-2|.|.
CSARGGTNTGELFF
TGCAGCGCCAGGGGCGGGACGAACACCGGGGAGCTGTTTTTT
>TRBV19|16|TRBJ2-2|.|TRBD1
CASSTTPGQGVGELFF
TGTGCCAGTAGTACCACCCCGGGACAGGGGGTCGGGGAGCTGTTTTTT
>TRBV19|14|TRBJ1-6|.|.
CASKWGTRSSPLHF
TGTGCCAGTAAGTGGGGGACCCGGAGCTCACCCCTCCACTTT
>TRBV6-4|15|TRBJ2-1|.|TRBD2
CASSEGTSGDNEQFF
TGTGCCAGCAGTGAAGGGACTAGCGGGGACAATGAGCAGTTCTTC
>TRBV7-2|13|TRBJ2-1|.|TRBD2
CASSLSPAGEEFF
TGTGCCAGCAGCTTATCGCCAGCGGGAGAGGAGTTCTTC
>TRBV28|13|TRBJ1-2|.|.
CASSLTGAYGYTF
TGTGCCAGCAGTTTGACGGGGGCCTATGGCTACACCTTC
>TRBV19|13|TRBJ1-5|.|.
CASSMETNQPQHF
TGTGCCAGTAGTATGGAAACCAATCAGCCCCAGCATTTT
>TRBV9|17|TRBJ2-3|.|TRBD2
CASSPSGGSGSTDTQYF
TGTGCCAGCAGCCCAAGCGGTGGTAGCGGGAGCACAGATACGCAGTATTTT
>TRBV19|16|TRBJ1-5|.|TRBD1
CASNSQGLDSNQPQHF
TGTGCCAGTAACTCACAGGGGTTAGATAGCAATCAGCCCCAGCATTTT
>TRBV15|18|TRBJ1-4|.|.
CATSRMDFRLMTNEKLFF
TGTGCCACCAGCCGTATGGATTTTCGACTTATGACTAATGAAAAACTGTTTTTT
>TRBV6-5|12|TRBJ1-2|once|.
CASSYAGEDCTF
TGTGCCAGCAGTTACGCCGGGGAGGACTGCACCTTC
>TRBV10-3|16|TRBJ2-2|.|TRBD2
CAITSRGGYDTGELFF
TGTGCCATCACCAGCCGGGGGGGGTACGACACCGGGGAGCTGTTTTTT
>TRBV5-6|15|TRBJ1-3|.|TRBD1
CASSLGQGFGNTIYF
TGTGCCAGCAGCTTGGGACAGGGTTTCGGAAACACCATATATTTT
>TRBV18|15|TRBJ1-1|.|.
CASSPRQAQNTEAFF
TGTGCCAGCTCACCCCGACAGGCTCAGAACACTGAAGCTTTCTTT
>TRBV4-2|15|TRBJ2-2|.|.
CASSPSTGNTGELFF
TGTGCCAGCAGCCCTTCGACAGGGAACACCGGGGAGCTGTTTTTT
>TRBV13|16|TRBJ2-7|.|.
CASSLDPGAGSYEQYF
TGTGCCAGCAGCTTAGACCCAGGGGCCGGCTCCTACGAGCAGTACTTC
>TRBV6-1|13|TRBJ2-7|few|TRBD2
CATGLLSSYEQYF
TGTGCCACGGGACTATTAAGTTCCTACGAGCAGTACTTC
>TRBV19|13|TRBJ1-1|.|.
CASRVLDGTEAFF
TGTGCCAGTAGGGTCCTAGATGGCACTGAAGCTTTCTTT
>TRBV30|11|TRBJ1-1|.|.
CAWSGYTEAFF
TGTGCCTGGAGTGGTTACACTGAAGCTTTCTTT
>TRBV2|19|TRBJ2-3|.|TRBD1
CATRSRDRGPQGLTDTQYF
TGTGCCACCAGGAGTCGTGACAGGGGCCCCCAAGGACTCACAGATACGCAGTATTTT
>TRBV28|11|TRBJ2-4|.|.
CASSSRLIQYF
TGTGCCAGCAGTTCCCGGCTCATTCAGTACTTC
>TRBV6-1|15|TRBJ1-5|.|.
CASSEEFGVYQPQHF
TGTGCCAGCAGTGAAGAGTTTGGGGTTTATCAGCCCCAGCATTTT